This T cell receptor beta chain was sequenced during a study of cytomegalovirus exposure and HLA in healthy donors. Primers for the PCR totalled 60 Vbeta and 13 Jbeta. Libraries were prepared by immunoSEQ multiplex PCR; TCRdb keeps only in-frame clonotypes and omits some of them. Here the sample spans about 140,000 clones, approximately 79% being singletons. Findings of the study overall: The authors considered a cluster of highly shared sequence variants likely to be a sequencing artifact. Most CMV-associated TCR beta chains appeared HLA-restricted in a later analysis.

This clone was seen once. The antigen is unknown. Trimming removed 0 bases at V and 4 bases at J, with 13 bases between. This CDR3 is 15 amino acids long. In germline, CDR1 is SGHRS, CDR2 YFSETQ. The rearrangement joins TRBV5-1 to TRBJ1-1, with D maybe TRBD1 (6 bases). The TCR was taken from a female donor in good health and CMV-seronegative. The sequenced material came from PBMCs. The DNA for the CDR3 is TGCGCCAGCAGCTTGGGGCAGGGGAGTAGCACTGAAGCTTTCTTT. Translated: CASSLGQGSSTEAFF. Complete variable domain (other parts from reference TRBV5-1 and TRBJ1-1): KAGVTQTPRYLIKTRGQQVTLSCSPISGHRSVSWYQQTPGQGLQFLFEYFSETQRNKGNFPGRFSGRQFSNSRSEMNVSTLELGDSALYLCASSLGQGSSTEAFFGQGTRLTVV.